This T cell receptor (beta chain) was observed in a study of blood T cell repertoires in COVID-19. Study in general: The samples span acute and convalescent COVID-19 from the United States, Italy and Spain. In each case, the material was cDNA or gDNA derived from T cells, B-cell-depleted T cells, or PBMCs.

Comment on this clone: This CDR3 is also generated by other DNA sequences in the sample.

Per the original methods: By means of reference gene primer amplification, nucleated cell counts were estimated. Clones were sequenced by immunoSEQ multiplex PCR, and TCRdb holds only the in-frame ones, with some missing. That table gives V, J and clone size, and the DNA gave D and trimming. The sample contains approximately 160,000 clones, 70% to 85% of which appear only once. Trimming removed 3 bases from V and 3 bases from J, with 8 bases in between. CDR3 size: 13 residues. Germline CDR1 and CDR2: KGHSH and LQKENI. The sample comprised peripheral blood. The TCR was taken from a woman aged 45-60 years in a cohort sampled during active or convalescent COVID-19. V usage is TRBV18 and J usage is TRBJ1-1; TRBD1 might be the D (6 bases). CDR3 DNA sequence: TGTGCCAGCTCACCGTCAGGGGACACTGAAGCTTTCTTT. This translates into CASSPSGDTEAFF.